This T cell receptor beta chain was identified during a study of cytomegalovirus exposure and HLA in healthy donors. At the level of the study: An early release of data contained about 85 million unique TCRs, which came from HLA-typed donors.

With V trimmed by 5 bases and J by 4 bases, 8 bases remained unmatched. Germline CDR1 SGHTA, CDR2 FQGTGA. The CDR3 runs 15 residues. Donors had nominal health at sampling but likely had unrecorded immune exposures. A word on this clone: Its antigen is still unknown.

Study outcomes and limitations: It was shown in a later analysis that HLA-associated TCR beta chains were more clonally expanded than other, equally common chains. For most TCR sequences rarity was the rule, although some public TCRs occurred in many donors.

The PCR made use of 60 Vbeta and 13 Jbeta primers. The assay was immunoSEQ multiplex PCR, and TCRdb's table has in-frame clones only and misses some. The sample holds fewer than 200,000 clones, less than 85% seen once. The specimen was PBMCs. The origin of this receptor is a male donor in good health and CMV-seronegative. The chain is built from TRBV7-3 and TRBJ2-7; TRBD1 matches at 10 bases. The CDR3, as DNA: TGTGCCAGCAGCCCCGGACAGGGGGTTTCATACGAGCAGTACTTC. Its translation: CASSPGQGVSYEQYF.